This is a list of T cell receptor beta chains from one sample in a study of cytomegalovirus exposure and HLA in healthy donors. TCRdb's copy holds only in-frame clones and misses some; the assay was immunoSEQ multiplex PCR. The sample contains about 140,000 clones, about four fifths of which appear only once. Sequenced: PBMCs. The receptors were sampled from a woman younger than 30 in good health and CMV-seropositive. CDR3s include the opening cysteine and the closing phenylalanine or tryptophan.

j_gene | v_gene | CDR3aa
TRBJ1-2 | TRBV6-5 | CASRLAAATSYGYTF
TRBJ1-1 | TRBV27 | CASSYRRINTRFSGKAFF
TRBJ2-1 | TRBV27 | CASKGRSDYNEQFF
TRBJ2-2 | TRBV7-7 | CASSPAGTNTGELFF
TRBJ2-1 | TRBV13 | CASSFQGQGFHEQFF
TRBJ1-3 | TRBV5-5 | CASSLPGLGNTIYF
TRBJ2-2 | TRBV28 | CASSRALSAGELFF
TRBJ2-1 | TRBV5-1 | CASSRQGVYNEQFF
TRBJ1-1 | TRBV18 | CASSPRQGSNTEAFF
TRBJ2-3 | TRBV6-1 | CASNGGLAGGHTQYF
TRBJ1-4 | TRBV5-8 | CASSLGEGFAKLFF
TRBJ1-1 | TRBV6-6 | CASRSPEGLNTEAFF
TRBJ2-1 | TRBV7-8 | CASSAAGLTHRQFF